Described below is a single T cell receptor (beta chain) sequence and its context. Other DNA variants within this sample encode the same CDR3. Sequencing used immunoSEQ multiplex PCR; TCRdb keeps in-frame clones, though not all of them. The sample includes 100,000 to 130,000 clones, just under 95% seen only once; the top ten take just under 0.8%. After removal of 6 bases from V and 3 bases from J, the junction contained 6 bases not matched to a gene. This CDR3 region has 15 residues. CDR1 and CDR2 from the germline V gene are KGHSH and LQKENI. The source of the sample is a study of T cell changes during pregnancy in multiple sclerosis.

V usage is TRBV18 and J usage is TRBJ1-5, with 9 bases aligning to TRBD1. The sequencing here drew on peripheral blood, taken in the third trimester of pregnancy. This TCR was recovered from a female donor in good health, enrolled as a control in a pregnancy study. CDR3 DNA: TGTGCCAGCTCGCCAGGGACAGGGAACAATCAGCCCCAGCATTTT. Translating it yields CASSPGTGNNQPQHF.